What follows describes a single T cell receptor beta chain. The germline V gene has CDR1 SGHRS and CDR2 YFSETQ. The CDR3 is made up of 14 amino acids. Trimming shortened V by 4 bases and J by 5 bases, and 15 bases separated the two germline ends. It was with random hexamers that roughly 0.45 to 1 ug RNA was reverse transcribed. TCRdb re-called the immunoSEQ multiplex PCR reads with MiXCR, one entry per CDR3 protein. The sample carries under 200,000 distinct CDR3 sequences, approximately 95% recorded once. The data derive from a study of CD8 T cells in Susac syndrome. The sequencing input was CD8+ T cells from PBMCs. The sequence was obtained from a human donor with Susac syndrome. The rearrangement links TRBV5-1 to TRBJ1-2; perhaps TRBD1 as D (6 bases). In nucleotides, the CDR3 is TGCGCCAGCAGCCCTGGAGGACAGACATATGGCTACACCTTC. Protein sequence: CASSPGGQTYGYTF.